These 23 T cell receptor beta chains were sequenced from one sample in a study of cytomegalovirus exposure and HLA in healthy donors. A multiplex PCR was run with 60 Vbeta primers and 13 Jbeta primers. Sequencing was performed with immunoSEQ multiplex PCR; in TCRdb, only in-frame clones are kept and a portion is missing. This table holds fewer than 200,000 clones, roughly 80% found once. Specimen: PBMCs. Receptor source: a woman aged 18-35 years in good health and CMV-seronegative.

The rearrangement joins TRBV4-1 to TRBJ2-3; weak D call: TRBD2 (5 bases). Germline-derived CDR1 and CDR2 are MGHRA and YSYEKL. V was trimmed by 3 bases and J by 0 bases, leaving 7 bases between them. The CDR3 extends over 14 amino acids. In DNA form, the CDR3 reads TGCGCCAGCAGCCAGGACTCTAGCACAGATACGCAGTATTTT. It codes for CASSQDSSTDTQYF.

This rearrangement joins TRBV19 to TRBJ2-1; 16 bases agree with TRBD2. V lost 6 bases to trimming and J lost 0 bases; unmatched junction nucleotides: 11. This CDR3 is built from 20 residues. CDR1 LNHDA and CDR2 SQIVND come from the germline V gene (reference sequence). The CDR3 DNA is TGTGCCAGTAGGGGTAAAGGGACTAGCGGGAGGGCCAGCTCCTACAATGAGCAGTTCTTC. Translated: CASRGKGTSGRASSYNEQFF.

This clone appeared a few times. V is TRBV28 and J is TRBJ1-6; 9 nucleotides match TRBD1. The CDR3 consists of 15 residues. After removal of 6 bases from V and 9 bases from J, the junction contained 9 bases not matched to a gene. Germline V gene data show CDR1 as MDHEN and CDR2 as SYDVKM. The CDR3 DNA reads TGTGCCAGCAGGGGACAGGGTAGAGGTAGTTCACCCCTCCACTTT. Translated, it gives CASRGQGRGSSPLHF.

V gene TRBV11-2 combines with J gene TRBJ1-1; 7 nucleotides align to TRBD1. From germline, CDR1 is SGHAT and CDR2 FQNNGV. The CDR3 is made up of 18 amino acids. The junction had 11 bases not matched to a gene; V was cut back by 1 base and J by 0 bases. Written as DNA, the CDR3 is TGTGCCAGCAGCTTAGGGCAATCTGGACAGGTCCTGAACACTGAAGCTTTCTTT. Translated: CASSLGQSGQVLNTEAFF.

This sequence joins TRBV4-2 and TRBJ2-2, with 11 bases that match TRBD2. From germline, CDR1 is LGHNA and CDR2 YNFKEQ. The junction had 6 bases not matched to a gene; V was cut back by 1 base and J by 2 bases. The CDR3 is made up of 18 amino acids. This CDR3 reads CASSQGPSGRINTGELFF. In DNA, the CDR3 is TGTGCCAGCAGCCAAGGGCCTAGCGGGAGGATAAACACCGGGGAGCTGTTTTTT.

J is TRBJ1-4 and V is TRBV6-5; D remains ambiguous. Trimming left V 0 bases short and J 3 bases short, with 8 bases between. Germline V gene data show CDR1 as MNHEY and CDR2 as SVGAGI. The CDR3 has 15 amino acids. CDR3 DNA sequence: TGTGCCAGCAGTTACTCTGGCGGTGCTAATGAAAAACTGTTTTTT. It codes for CASSYSGGANEKLFF.

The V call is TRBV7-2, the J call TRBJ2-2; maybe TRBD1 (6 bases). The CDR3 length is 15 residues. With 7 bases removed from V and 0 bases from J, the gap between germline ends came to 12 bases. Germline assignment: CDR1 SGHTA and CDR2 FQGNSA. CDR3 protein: CASTAQGTNTGELFF. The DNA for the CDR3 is TGTGCCAGCACCGCACAGGGAACGAACACCGGGGAGCTGTTTTTT.

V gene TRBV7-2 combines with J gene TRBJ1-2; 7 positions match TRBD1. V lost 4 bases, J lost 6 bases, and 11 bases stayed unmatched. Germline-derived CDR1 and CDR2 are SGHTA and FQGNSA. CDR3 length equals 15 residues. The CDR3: CASSSRQGDLNGYTF. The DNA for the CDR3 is TGTGCCAGCAGCTCTAGACAGGGTGATCTCAATGGCTACACCTTC.

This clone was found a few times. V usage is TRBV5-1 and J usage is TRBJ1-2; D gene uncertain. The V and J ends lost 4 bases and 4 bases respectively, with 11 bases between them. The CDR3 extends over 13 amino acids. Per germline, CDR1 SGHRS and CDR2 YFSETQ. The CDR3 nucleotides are TGCGCCAGCAGCGAGGCAGGAGGCTATGGCTACACCTTC. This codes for CASSEAGGYGYTF.

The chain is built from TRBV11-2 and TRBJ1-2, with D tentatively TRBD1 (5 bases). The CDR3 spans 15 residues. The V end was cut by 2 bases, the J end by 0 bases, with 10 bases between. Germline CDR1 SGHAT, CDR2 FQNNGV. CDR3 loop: CASSLWGETNYGYTF. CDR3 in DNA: TGTGCCAGCAGCTTATGGGGGGAAACTAACTATGGCTACACCTTC.

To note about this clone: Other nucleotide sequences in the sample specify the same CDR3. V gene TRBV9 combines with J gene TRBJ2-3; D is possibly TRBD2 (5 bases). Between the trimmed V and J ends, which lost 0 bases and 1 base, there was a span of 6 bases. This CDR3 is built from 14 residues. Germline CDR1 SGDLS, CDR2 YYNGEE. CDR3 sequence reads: CASSVVGGTDTQYF. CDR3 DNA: TGTGCCAGCAGCGTAGTGGGAGGCACAGATACGCAGTATTTT.

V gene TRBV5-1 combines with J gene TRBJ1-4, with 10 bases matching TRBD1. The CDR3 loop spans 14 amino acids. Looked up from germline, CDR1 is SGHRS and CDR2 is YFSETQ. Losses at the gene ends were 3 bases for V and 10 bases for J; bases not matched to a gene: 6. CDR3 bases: TGCGCCAGCAGCTCAGGACAGGGGGACGGAAAACTGTTTTTT. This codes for CASSSGQGDGKLFF. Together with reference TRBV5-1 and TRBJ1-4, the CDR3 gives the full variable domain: KAGVTQTPRYLIKTRGQQVTLSCSPISGHRSVSWYQQTPGQGLQFLFEYFSETQRNKGNFPGRFSGRQFSNSRSEMNVSTLELGDSALYLCASSSGQGDGKLFFGSGTQLSVL.

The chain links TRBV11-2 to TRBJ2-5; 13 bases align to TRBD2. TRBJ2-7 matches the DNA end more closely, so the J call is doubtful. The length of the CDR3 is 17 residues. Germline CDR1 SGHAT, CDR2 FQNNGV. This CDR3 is CASHSGTSGTIFYEQYF. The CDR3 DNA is TGTGCCAGCCATTCCGGGACTAGCGGGACCATTTTCTACGAGCAGTACTTC.

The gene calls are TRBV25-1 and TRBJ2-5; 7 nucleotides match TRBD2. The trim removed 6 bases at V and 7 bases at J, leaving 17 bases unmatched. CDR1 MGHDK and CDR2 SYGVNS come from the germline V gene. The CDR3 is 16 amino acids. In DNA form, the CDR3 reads TGTGCCAGCAGGACGAGCATTTCCGGGACGGGGGGGACCCAGTACTTC. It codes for CASRTSISGTGGTQYF.

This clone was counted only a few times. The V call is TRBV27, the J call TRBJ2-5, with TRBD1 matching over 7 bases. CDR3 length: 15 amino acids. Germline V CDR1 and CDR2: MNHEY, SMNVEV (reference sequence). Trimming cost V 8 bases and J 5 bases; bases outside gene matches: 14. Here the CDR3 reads CASGTYRGRRETQYF. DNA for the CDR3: TGTGCCAGCGGAACCTACAGGGGACGTAGGGAGACCCAGTACTTC.

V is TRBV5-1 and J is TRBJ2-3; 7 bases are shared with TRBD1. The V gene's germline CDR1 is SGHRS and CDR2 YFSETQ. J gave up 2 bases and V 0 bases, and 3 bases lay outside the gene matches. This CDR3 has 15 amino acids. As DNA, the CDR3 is TGCGCCAGCAGCTTGGACAGGGGCCTCACAGATACGCAGTATTTT. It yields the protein CASSLDRGLTDTQYF.

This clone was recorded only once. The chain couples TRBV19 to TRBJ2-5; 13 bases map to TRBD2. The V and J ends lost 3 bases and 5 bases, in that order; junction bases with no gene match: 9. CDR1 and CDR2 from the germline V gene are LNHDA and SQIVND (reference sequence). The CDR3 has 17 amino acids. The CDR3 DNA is TGTGCCAGTAGTATTCGGACTAGCGGGAGTTATAGTGAGACCCAGTACTTC. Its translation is CASSIRTSGSYSETQYF.

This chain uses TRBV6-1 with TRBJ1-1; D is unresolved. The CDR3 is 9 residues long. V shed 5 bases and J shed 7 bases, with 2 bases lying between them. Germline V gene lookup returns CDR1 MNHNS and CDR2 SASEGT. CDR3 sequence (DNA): TGTGCCAGCAGTCGTGAAGCTTTCTTT. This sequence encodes CASSREAFF.

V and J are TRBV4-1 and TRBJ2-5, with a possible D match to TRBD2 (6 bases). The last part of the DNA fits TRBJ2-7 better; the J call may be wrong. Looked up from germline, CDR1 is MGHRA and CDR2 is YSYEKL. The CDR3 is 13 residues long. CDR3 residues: CASSLAENYEQYF. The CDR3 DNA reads TGCGCCAGCAGCCTAGCGGAGAACTACGAGCAGTACTTC.

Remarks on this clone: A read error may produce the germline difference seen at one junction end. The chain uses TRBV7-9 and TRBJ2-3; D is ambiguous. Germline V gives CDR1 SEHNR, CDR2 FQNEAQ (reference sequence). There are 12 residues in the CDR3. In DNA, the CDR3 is TGTTCCAGCAGCCACCCGGCAGATACGCAGTATTTT. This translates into CSSSHPADTQYF.

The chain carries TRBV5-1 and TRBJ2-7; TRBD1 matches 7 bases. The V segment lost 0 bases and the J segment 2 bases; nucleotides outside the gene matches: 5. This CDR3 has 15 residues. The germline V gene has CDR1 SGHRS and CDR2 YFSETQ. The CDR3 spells CASSLEQGSPYEQYF. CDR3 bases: TGCGCCAGCAGCTTGGAACAGGGGAGTCCCTACGAGCAGTACTTC.

This chain's CDR3 is CASSLDSVRGTSTDTQYF. The DNA for the CDR3 is TGTGCCAGCAGCTTAGATTCTGTCCGCGGGACGAGCACAGATACGCAGTATTTT. This sequence joins TRBV11-3 and TRBJ2-3, with a possible D match to TRBD2 (6 bases). V dropped 0 bases and J dropped 0 bases, with 16 bases sitting between them. This CDR3 has 18 residues. The germline CDR1 and CDR2 sequences are SGHNT and YENEEA.

The CDR3 loop is CASSDPSEPGHNTGELFF. Written as DNA, the CDR3 is TGTGCCAGCAGTGATCCTTCTGAACCGGGACACAACACCGGGGAGCTGTTTTTT. The chain uses TRBV2 and TRBJ2-2; D might be TRBD1 (6 bases). V lost 3 bases and J lost 2, with 19 bases in between. In germline, CDR1 is SNHLY, CDR2 FYNNEI. The CDR3 length is 18 residues.